A selection of T cell receptor beta chains follows, all from one sample in a study of T cells in Graves' hyperthyroidism and ophthalmopathy. TCRdb called the multiplex PCR reads again in MiXCR, with one record for every CDR3 protein. The sample contains 250,000 to 300,000 distinct CDR3 sequences, roughly 15% of which appear only once. Sequenced sample: blood. The receptors stem from a middle-aged woman with Graves' hyperthyroidism. Both conserved end residues are part of each CDR3.

cdr3_aa: CSAVGGTDTQYF
j_call: TRBJ2-3
v_call: TRBV20-1

cdr3_aa: CAIKKSGTDTQYF
j_call: TRBJ2-3
v_call: TRBV10-3

cdr3_aa: CASSPTFSVSRYGYTF
j_call: TRBJ1-2
v_call: TRBV3-1

cdr3_aa: CASSSLRPGELFF
j_call: TRBJ2-2
v_call: TRBV12-3/TRBV12-4

cdr3_aa: CASSLLSRQDYEQYF
j_call: TRBJ2-7
v_call: TRBV5-6

cdr3_aa: CASSLGTNFFSFEAFF
j_call: TRBJ1-1
v_call: TRBV28

cdr3_aa: CASSLGKTTQGWSYGYTF
j_call: TRBJ1-2
v_call: TRBV7-2

cdr3_aa: CASSVRGRARNTIYF
j_call: TRBJ1-3
v_call: TRBV5-8

cdr3_aa: CAYLLLGDSVTYEQYF
j_call: TRBJ2-7
v_call: TRBV30

cdr3_aa: CASRNTRAGDQETQYF
j_call: TRBJ2-5
v_call: TRBV7-8

cdr3_aa: CASSTSGGSNQPQHF
j_call: TRBJ1-5
v_call: TRBV19

cdr3_aa: CSARVYWDTREPEAFF
j_call: TRBJ1-1
v_call: TRBV20-1

cdr3_aa: CASSSSREQYF
j_call: TRBJ2-7
v_call: TRBV6-2/TRBV6-3

cdr3_aa: CASKGTSGGVGEQFF
j_call: TRBJ2-1
v_call: TRBV2

cdr3_aa: CASSSSISGNTIYF
j_call: TRBJ1-3
v_call: TRBV28

cdr3_aa: CAWIGGSGYEQYF
j_call: TRBJ2-7
v_call: TRBV30

cdr3_aa: CASRRDRGGTMDGYTF
j_call: TRBJ1-2
v_call: TRBV25-1

cdr3_aa: CASSDEGSNYGYTF
j_call: TRBJ1-2
v_call: TRBV6-1

cdr3_aa: CASSSRGSEAFF
j_call: TRBJ1-1
v_call: TRBV7-6

cdr3_aa: CSAKGAPGRDTQYF
j_call: TRBJ2-3
v_call: TRBV20-1

cdr3_aa: CSASVAQGDQPQHF
j_call: TRBJ1-5
v_call: TRBV29-1

cdr3_aa: CASNERSGVSTDTQYF
j_call: TRBJ2-3
v_call: TRBV5-8

cdr3_aa: CASTSIGGQGKDYGYTF
j_call: TRBJ1-2
v_call: TRBV19

cdr3_aa: CASNPPQGLWGRDTEAFF
j_call: TRBJ1-1
v_call: TRBV19

cdr3_aa: CASSSGGWDSVSYEQYF
j_call: TRBJ2-7
v_call: TRBV13

cdr3_aa: CASSLGGSGELFF
j_call: TRBJ2-2
v_call: TRBV5-6

cdr3_aa: CASSLGQGETEAFF
j_call: TRBJ1-1
v_call: TRBV18

cdr3_aa: CASSPPSGTGSYNEQFF
j_call: TRBJ2-1
v_call: TRBV12-3/TRBV12-4